The 15 T cell receptor beta chains presented below share a single source sample, sequenced in a study of CXCR3-negative and CXCR3-positive naive CD8 T cells. General study points: TRB CDR3s were more hydrophobic in CXCR3-positive than in CXCR3-negative naive cells.

5' RACE with UMI labels generated the TRB cDNA libraries. One entry per CDR3 protein, without DNA, is what TCRdb gives after re-calling the 5' RACE reads. The sample features some 140,000 distinct CDR3 sequences, with about 0.48% in its top ten. These receptors' targets are unknown. Sequences were obtained from naive CXCR3+ CD8+ T cells from blood. Subset here: CD45RO-CCR7+CD27+CD95- naive CD8+ T cells expressing CXCR3 (TNR3+). The receptors here all came from a human donor in good health. Some clones in this sample may be carry-over from other donors' samples.

The chain carries TRBV20-1 and TRBJ2-5; the TCRdb D gene call, TRBD1, has no DNA to confirm it. The CDR3 has 11 residues. The germline CDR1 and CDR2 sequences are DFQATT and SNEGSKA (reference sequence). The CDR3: CSASQGETQYF.

The chain uses TRBV20-1 and TRBJ2-7; TCRdb picks TRBD2, but there is no DNA to check that call. The CDR3 extends over 16 amino acids. CDR1 DFQATT and CDR2 SNEGSKA come from the germline V gene (reference sequence). The CDR3 region is CSASALRTSEYYEQYF.

This chain uses TRBV7-9 with TRBJ2-7; TCRdb indicates TRBD1, and absent DNA this call remains unverified. The CDR3 consists of 15 residues. Germline values: CDR1 SEHNR, CDR2 FQNEAQ (reference sequence). CDR3 in amino acids: CASSPGTGKFYEQYF.

The chain employs TRBV7-2 and TRBJ2-7. The CDR3 runs to 14 residues. Germline values: CDR1 SGHTA, CDR2 FQGNSA. The CDR3 reads CASSLALVAYEQYF.

The chain has TRBV6-2 or TRBV6-3 and TRBJ2-7; lacking DNA, the TRBD2 call made by TCRdb goes unchecked. The CDR3 runs 15 residues. Germline loops: CDR1 MNHEY, CDR2 SVGEGT. CDR3: CASSYFTSGSYEQYF.

The chain joins TRBV28 to TRBJ1-5; TCRdb's D call, TRBD1, is unchecked because there is no DNA. The CDR3 contains 14 residues. Germline V gene sequence: CDR1 MDHEN, CDR2 SYDVKM. CDR3 residues: CASSSQGGNQPQHF. The full variable domain, in which reference TRBV28 and TRBJ1-5 provide the parts outside the CDR3, is DVKVTQSSRYLVKRTGEKVFLECVQDMDHENMFWYRQDPGLGLRLIYFSYDVKMKEKGDIPEGYSVSREKKERFSLILESASTNQTSMYLCASSSQGGNQPQHFGDGTRLSIL.

The CDR3 protein is CASSYWDRGSGANVLTF. The chain joins TRBV6-2 or TRBV6-3 to TRBJ2-6; the D gene TCRdb calls, TRBD1, cannot be checked with no DNA. The length of the CDR3 is 17 residues. The germline V gene has CDR1 MNHEY and CDR2 SVGEGT.

The chain couples TRBV27 to TRBJ1-2. Germline V gene sequence: CDR1 MNHEY, CDR2 SMNVEV (reference sequence). This CDR3 contains 16 residues. This CDR3 is CASSPQWLLSDYGYTF.

This chain links TRBV29-1 with TRBJ1-4; the D call of TRBD1 rests on TCRdb alone, since no DNA is present to check it. The CDR3 has 12 residues. Per the germline V gene, CDR1 is SQVTM and CDR2 is ANQGSEA. The CDR3 sequence: CSVIGAGEKLFF.

This chain connects TRBV27 to TRBJ2-1; TCRdb's D call, TRBD1, is unchecked because there is no DNA. The germline gives CDR1 MNHEY, CDR2 SMNVEV (reference sequence). There are 18 residues in the CDR3. The CDR3: CASSWGQVITRAYNEQFF.

This chain joins TRBV5-5 and TRBJ2-3. The CDR3 runs 14 residues. Per the germline V gene, CDR1 is SGHKS and CDR2 is YYEKEE (reference sequence). This CDR3 reads CASSLGTERDTQYF.

This chain connects TRBV7-9 to TRBJ2-7; TCRdb lists TRBD2, though no DNA is available to test this call. CDR3 size: 16 residues. Per the germline V gene, CDR1 is SEHNR and CDR2 is FQNEAQ (reference sequence). The CDR3: CASSFELLAGPYEQYF.

The chain couples TRBV5-1 to TRBJ2-1; the D call from TCRdb, TRBD2, cannot be confirmed without DNA. The CDR3 runs 19 residues. The germline V gene has CDR1 SGHRS and CDR2 YFSETQ. This chain's CDR3 is CASSLVLAGGRSSYNEQFF.

V and J are TRBV7-3 and TRBJ2-2. In germline, CDR1 is SGHTA, CDR2 FQGTGA. This CDR3 has 14 residues. CDR3 in amino acids: CASSLIGVSGELFF.

The chain uses TRBV9 and TRBJ2-2; absent DNA, TCRdb's TRBD2 call cannot be checked. The germline V gene encodes CDR1 SGDLS and CDR2 YYNGEE. This CDR3 region has 17 residues. The CDR3 reads CASSPRRSGGALGELFF. The whole variable domain, remainder taken from reference TRBV9 and TRBJ2-2, is DSGVTQTPKHLITATGQRVTLRCSPRSGDLSVYWYQQSLDQGLQFLIQYYNGEERAKGNILERFSAQQFPDLHSELNLSSLELGDSALYFCASSPRRSGGALGELFFGEGSRLTVL.